A selection of T cell receptor beta chains follows, all from one sample in a study of T-cell reconstitution after alpha-beta-depleted transplantation in children. TCRdb independently ran MiXCR on the PCR reads; one entry per CDR3 protein. The sample shows 700,000 to 950,000 distinct CDR3 sequences, 16% of them seen only once. Sequenced material: PBMCs, mostly from graft donor cells, taken 360 days after TCRalphabeta/CD19-depleted stem cell transplant. Receptors were obtained from a male patient younger than 18 who had a stem cell transplant for acute lymphoblastic leukemia, so the T cells may come from the graft donor. The CDR3 runs from the conserved cysteine through the conserved F or W.

V gene,CDR3 length,CDR3 protein
TRBV7-9,12,CASREQGAKAFF
TRBV23-1,16,CASSFPGQRSGNEQFF
TRBV6-8,16,CASSPLLSPAYNEQFF
TRBV18,13,CASSRAPEYGYTF
TRBV3-1,18,CASCLSVAPGQGPYEQYF
TRBV7-7,15,CASSRQQGLTGELFF
TRBV20-1,14,CSARDGGRGNEQYF
TRBV4-2,16,CASNTGASGNTGELFF
TRBV4-1,15,CASSQVAGVGETQYF
TRBV3-1,14,CASRTAGGPDTQYF
TRBV12-3/TRBV12-4,15,CASSLTSPEFSPLHF
TRBV7-9,11,CASSSRGEAFF
TRBV11-2,15,CASHLQGLAGYEQYF
TRBV28,14,CASSLGPTSHEQYF
TRBV23-1,13,CASSQQSYNEQFF
TRBV5-6,14,CASSLKGGAETQYF
TRBV20-1,14,CSARDLTGRTEAFF